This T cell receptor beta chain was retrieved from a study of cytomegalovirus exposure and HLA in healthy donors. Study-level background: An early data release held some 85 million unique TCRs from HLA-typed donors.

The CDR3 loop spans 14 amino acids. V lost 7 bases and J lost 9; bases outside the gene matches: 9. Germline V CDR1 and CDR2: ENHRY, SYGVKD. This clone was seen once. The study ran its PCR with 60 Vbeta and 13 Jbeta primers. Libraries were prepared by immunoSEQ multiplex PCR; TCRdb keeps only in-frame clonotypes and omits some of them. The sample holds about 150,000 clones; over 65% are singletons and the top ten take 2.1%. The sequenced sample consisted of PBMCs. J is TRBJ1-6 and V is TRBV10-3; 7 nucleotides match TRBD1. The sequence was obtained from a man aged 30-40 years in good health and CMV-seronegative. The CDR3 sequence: CAINDDRVGSPLHF. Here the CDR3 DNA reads TGTGCCATCAATGATGACAGGGTTGGTTCACCCCTCCACTTT.